This is a list of T cell receptor beta chains from one sample in a study of T cell responses to AZD1222 COVID-19 vaccine. This table comes from immunoSEQ multiplex PCR, and its TCRdb copy is limited to in-frame clones, with some not included. The data contain 100,000 or so clones, 84% of them singletons. Sequencing used peripheral blood, obtained on day 0 of AZD1222 vaccination. The receptors shown here come from an adult in good health. CDR3s include the opening cysteine and the closing phenylalanine or tryptophan. The D gene is left open where the match is weak. Expanded clones get a size class; other rows say once, few or many, or leave the size out.

>few|TRBD2|TRBV24-1|TRBJ2-1
CATSEPGTSGYNEQFF
TGTGCCACCAGTGAACCCGGGACTAGCGGTTACAATGAGCAGTTCTTC
>.|.|TRBV6-1|TRBJ1-2
CASSDLRGLHYGYTF
TGTGCCAGCAGTGACCTCCGGGGGCTCCACTATGGCTACACCTTC
>.|.|TRBV18|TRBJ1-5
CASSPATGSGSQPQHF
TGTGCCAGCTCACCTGCGACTGGGTCCGGTAGTCAGCCCCAGCATTTT
>.|.|TRBV3-1/TRBV3-2|TRBJ1-4
CASSPTQRDEKLFF
TGTGCCAGCAGCCCAACCCAGAGGGATGAAAAACTGTTTTTT
>.|.|TRBV5-4|TRBJ2-1
CASSLKSGPYNEQFF
TGTGCCAGCAGCTTAAAGAGCGGGCCCTACAATGAGCAGTTCTTC
>.|TRBD1|TRBV12-3/TRBV12-4|TRBJ2-3
CASSRTGDSGYF
TGTGCCAGCAGCCGGACAGGGGACTCTGGGTATTTT
>.|.|TRBV21-1|TRBJ2-7
CASSFRDRGLMEYF
TGTGCCAGCAGCTTCCGGGACAGGGGGCTAATGGAGTACTTC
>.|.|TRBV28|TRBJ1-2
CASTPPSQPGYTF
TGTGCCAGCACTCCCCCCTCACAGCCTGGCTACACCTTC
>.|.|TRBV7-2|TRBJ2-3
CASSLMQDTQYF
TGTGCCAGCAGCTTAATGCAAGATACGCAGTATTTT
>few|.|TRBV7-2|TRBJ1-5
CASSLDNSNQPQHF
TGTGCCAGCAGCTTAGACAATAGCAATCAGCCCCAGCATTTT
>.|.|TRBV7-2|TRBJ2-7
CASRSPAGQREQYF
TGTGCCAGCAGGTCGCCAGCGGGTCAACGCGAGCAGTACTTC
>.|.|TRBV9|TRBJ2-3
CASSAPGAGFSTDTQYF
TGTGCCAGCAGCGCCCCGGGGGCGGGTTTTAGCACAGATACGCAGTATTTT
>once|.|TRBV10-3|TRBJ1-2
CAISEVKGNGYTF
TGTGCCATCAGTGAGGTGAAGGGTAATGGCTACACCTTC
>once|.|TRBV2|TRBJ1-2
CASSDFTGTYGYTF
TGTGCCAGCAGTGATTTCACGGGGACCTATGGCTACACCTTC
>.|TRBD1|TRBV5-8|TRBJ2-3
CASSFRGLTDTQYF
TGTGCCAGCAGCTTCAGGGGGCTAACAGATACGCAGTATTTT
>few|TRBD1|TRBV3-1/TRBV3-2|TRBJ1-2
CASSRGQGYGYTF
TGTGCCAGCAGCCGCGGACAGGGGTATGGCTACACCTTC
>.|.|TRBV9|TRBJ1-5
CASSVGQGNGQPQHF
TGTGCCAGCAGCGTAGGGCAGGGGAATGGTCAGCCCCAGCATTTT
>few|TRBD1|TRBV10-3|TRBJ1-5
CAISNGTASNQPQHF
TGTGCCATCAGTAACGGGACAGCCAGCAATCAGCCCCAGCATTTT
>.|TRBD1|TRBV6-5|TRBJ1-4
CASSSAGTASFF
TGTGCCAGCAGCTCCGCCGGGACAGCTTCGTTTTTT
>.|.|TRBV6-2/TRBV6-3|TRBJ2-1
CASSRLVDYEQFF
TGTGCCAGCAGCCGACTAGTGGACTATGAGCAGTTCTTC
>.|TRBD2|TRBV6-2/TRBV6-3|TRBJ2-2
CASSYVSGRANGELFF
TGTGCCAGCAGTTACGTTAGCGGGAGGGCGAACGGGGAGCTGTTTTTT
>.|TRBD2|TRBV19|TRBJ2-1
CASSTLAGGLYNEQFF
TGTGCCAGTAGTACATTAGCGGGAGGTCTCTACAATGAGCAGTTCTTC
>.|.|TRBV28|TRBJ1-1
CASSTGRYTEAFF
TGTGCCAGCAGTACCGGCCGTTACACTGAAGCTTTCTTT
>once|TRBD2|TRBV7-2|TRBJ2-5
CASSQTLARETQYF
TGTGCCAGCAGTCAGACACTAGCGCGAGAGACCCAGTACTTC
>.|.|TRBV4-1|TRBJ2-1
CASSLRERDGGKNEQFF
TGCGCCAGCAGCCTAAGAGAGAGGGACGGAGGAAAGAATGAGCAGTTCTTC
>.|TRBD1|TRBV29-1|TRBJ2-5
CSTMYRGRETQYF
TGCAGCACCATGTACAGGGGCAGAGAGACCCAGTACTTC
>.|.|TRBV29-1|TRBJ1-1
CSVGHSNTEAFF
TGCAGCGTTGGACACTCGAACACTGAAGCTTTCTTT
>.|.|TRBV3-1/TRBV3-2|TRBJ2-3
CASSHQGQDTQYF
TGTGCCAGCAGCCACCAGGGACAAGATACGCAGTATTTT
>.|.|TRBV19|TRBJ1-3
CASGDRRWGVSGNTIYF
TGTGCCAGTGGAGACAGGCGATGGGGTGTCTCTGGAAACACCATATATTTT
>.|.|TRBV7-9|TRBJ1-5
CASSLDWASQPQHF
TGTGCCAGCAGCTTAGACTGGGCCAGTCAGCCCCAGCATTTT
>.|TRBD1|TRBV7-3|TRBJ2-7
CASSLTGKAYEQYF
TGTGCCAGCAGCTTGACAGGGAAGGCCTACGAGCAGTACTTC
>.|.|TRBV28|TRBJ1-5
CASSFGQGTQPQHF
TGTGCCAGCAGTTTCGGGCAGGGTACTCAGCCCCAGCATTTT
>.|.|TRBV19|TRBJ1-2
CASSISEYRESDYGYTF
TGTGCCAGTAGTATCTCCGAATACAGGGAGTCGGACTATGGCTACACCTTC
>.|.|TRBV6-1|TRBJ2-5
CASSGGGARQQETQYF
TGTGCCAGCAGTGGAGGAGGGGCCAGACAGCAAGAGACCCAGTACTTC
>.|.|TRBV4-1|TRBJ2-1
CASSQPGGRGDEQFF
TGCGCCAGCAGCCAACCAGGCGGAAGGGGAGATGAGCAGTTCTTC
>.|TRBD1|TRBV6-5|TRBJ2-1
CASRAGQGNEQFF
TGTGCCAGCAGGGCGGGACAGGGGAATGAGCAGTTCTTC
>.|.|TRBV24-1|TRBJ1-3
CATSDFSGNTIYF
TGTGCCACCAGTGATTTTTCCGGAAACACCATATATTTT
>.|.|TRBV7-2|TRBJ1-1
CASSLALGNTEAFF
TGTGCCAGCAGCTTAGCCTTGGGGAACACTGAAGCTTTCTTT
>.|.|TRBV28|TRBJ1-2
CASSPLNYGYTF
TGTGCCAGCAGTCCCCTAAACTATGGCTACACCTTC
>.|.|TRBV25-1|TRBJ2-5
CASSTYGFYRETQYF
TGTGCCAGCAGTACCTATGGATTCTATAGGGAGACCCAGTACTTC
>.|TRBD2|TRBV9|TRBJ2-1
CASSLRTSSYNEQFF
TGTGCCAGCAGCTTGAGGACTAGCTCCTACAATGAGCAGTTCTTC
>.|.|TRBV5-5|TRBJ2-2
CASSLGPEPATGELFF
TGTGCCAGCAGCTTGGGTCCGGAGCCAGCTACCGGGGAGCTGTTTTTT
>.|TRBD1|TRBV19|TRBJ1-1
CASSRGTGGADTEAFF
TGTGCCAGTAGTAGAGGGACAGGGGGCGCGGACACTGAAGCTTTCTTT
>few|.|TRBV7-2|TRBJ1-4
CASSFGTREKLFF
TGTGCCAGCAGCTTTGGGACTAGGGAAAAACTGTTTTTT
>.|.|TRBV30|TRBJ1-3
CAWSPGHNGNTIYF
TGTGCCTGGTCCCCAGGGCATAATGGAAACACCATATATTTT
>.|.|TRBV5-4|TRBJ2-7
CASSLDPWYEQYF
TGTGCCAGCAGCTTGGACCCTTGGTACGAGCAGTACTTC
>.|TRBD1|TRBV19|TRBJ1-5
CASTGDRDNQPQHF
TGTGCCAGTACGGGAGACAGGGACAATCAGCCCCAGCATTTT
>few|.|TRBV7-8|TRBJ1-4
CASSLDGHTYEKLFF
TGTGCCAGCAGCTTAGATGGACACACATATGAAAAACTGTTTTTT
>.|.|TRBV5-4|TRBJ1-6
CASSQRGYNSPLHF
TGTGCCAGCAGCCAAAGGGGCTACAATTCACCCCTCCACTTT
>few|.|TRBV28|TRBJ1-5
CASRRGTGSNQPQHF
TGTGCCAGCCGCCGGGGAACTGGAAGCAATCAGCCCCAGCATTTT
>.|.|TRBV6-2/TRBV6-3|TRBJ1-5
CASSVAGSNQPQHF
TGTGCCAGCAGTGTTGCAGGTAGCAATCAGCCCCAGCATTTT
>.|.|TRBV7-2|TRBJ1-2
CASSLGRVVGYGYTF
TGTGCCAGCAGCTTAGGAAGGGTAGTAGGCTATGGCTACACCTTC
>.|.|TRBV14|TRBJ1-1
CASSPIGAGRTEAFF
TGTGCCAGCAGCCCCATAGGAGCAGGGAGGACTGAAGCTTTCTTT
>.|.|TRBV24-1|TRBJ1-1
CATSSKGKEAFF
TGTGCCACCAGTTCAAAAGGGAAAGAAGCTTTCTTT
>.|.|TRBV6-6|TRBJ1-5
CASRTGGGRNQPQHF
TGTGCCAGCAGGACCGGGGGTGGTAGAAATCAGCCCCAGCATTTT
>few|.|TRBV11-2|TRBJ2-4
CASSFFPVPDGAKNIQYF
TGTGCCAGCAGCTTTTTCCCCGTCCCGGACGGGGCCAAAAACATTCAGTACTTC
>few|TRBD1|TRBV5-1|TRBJ1-3
CASSWRDSGSGNTIYF
TGCGCCAGCAGCTGGAGGGACAGTGGGTCTGGAAACACCATATATTTT
>.|.|TRBV10-3|TRBJ2-1
CANSGSVNEQFF
TGTGCCAACTCAGGGTCGGTTAATGAGCAGTTCTTC
>.|.|TRBV18|TRBJ1-5
CASSWDSNQPQHF
TGTGCCAGCTCATGGGACAGCAATCAGCCCCAGCATTTT
>.|TRBD2|TRBV28|TRBJ2-7
CASSRRLAGAREQYF
TGTGCCAGCAGTAGGAGACTAGCGGGAGCGCGCGAGCAGTACTTC